Listed below are T cell receptor beta chains from one sample, sequenced in a study of shared clonotypes between healthy human individuals. Clones were sequenced by immunoSEQ multiplex PCR, and TCRdb holds only the in-frame ones, with some missing. This repertoire shows 2 million to 3 million clones, roughly 93% found once; its top ten account for roughly 0.39%. The material sequenced was naive CD4+ T cells from PBMCs. The receptors stem from a man aged 18 to 29 in good health. Some clones in this sample may be carry-over from other donors' samples. CDR3s include the opening cysteine and the closing phenylalanine or tryptophan. A D gene is named only where the DNA matches it firmly. Clone size is not always given. Where it is, it says once, few, many or a class for expanded clones.

j_gene | abundance | v_gene | d_gene | CDR3nt | CDR3aa
TRBJ2-1 | . | TRBV28 | TRBD1 | TGTGCCAGCAGTTTATGGTTAGACCGGGACAGAAACAATGAGCAGTTCTTC | CASSLWLDRDRNNEQFF
TRBJ1-2 | . | TRBV5-1 | TRBD1 | TGCGCCAGCAGCTTGGGGACAGGGGGCGCGGACTATGGCTACACCTTC | CASSLGTGGADYGYTF
TRBJ2-7 | once | TRBV18 | . | TGTGCCAGCTCACGGGACTCTATTTCTCCGTACTTC | CASSRDSISPYF
TRBJ2-7 | once | TRBV7-2 | . | TGTGCCAGCAGCTTAGCAGCTTCAGATATCAGAATATCATTC | CASSLAASDIRISF
TRBJ2-3 | . | TRBV5-4 | TRBD2 | TGTGCCAGCAGCCCCGGGACTAGCGGAGTAGATACGCAGTATTTT | CASSPGTSGVDTQYF
TRBJ2-7 | . | TRBV4-1 | TRBD2 | TGCGCCAGCAGCCAAGCAGGGCGGGGGAGCTCCTACGAGCAGTACTTC | CASSQAGRGSSYEQYF
TRBJ2-2 | . | TRBV25-1 | . | TGTGCCGTGGTAAGGGATAACACCGGGGAGCTGTTTTTT | CAVVRDNTGELFF
TRBJ2-7 | . | TRBV11-2 | TRBD1 | TGTGCCAGTCGGGACAGGGGGCTTTCTATGTTTAGCGAGCAGTACTTC | CASRDRGLSMFSEQYF
TRBJ2-3 | . | TRBV6-6 | . | TGTGCCAGCACCAGGTCTAGCACAGATACGCAGTATTTT | CASTRSSTDTQYF
TRBJ1-2 | . | TRBV5-1 | . | TGCGCCAGCAGCTTGCGGGGGGCACCCGACTATGGCTACACCTTC | CASSLRGAPDYGYTF
TRBJ2-1 | once | TRBV28 | TRBD1 | TGTGCCAGCAAGCTCTCTCCCGGGACAGGGGACAATGAGCAGTTCTTC | CASKLSPGTGDNEQFF
TRBJ2-5 | . | TRBV5-1 | TRBD2 | TGCGCCAGCAGCTTGGGGGTAGCGGGGGACCAAGAGACCCAGTACTTC | CASSLGVAGDQETQYF
TRBJ2-2 | once | TRBV4-1 | TRBD2 | TGCGCCAGCAGCCAAGTTGCAGGGAGGGACACCGGGGAGCTGTTTTTT | CASSQVAGRDTGELFF
TRBJ2-1 | . | TRBV7-8 | . | TGTGCCAGCAGAAGCTTAGTGGCGAGCTCCTACAATGAGCAGTTCTTC | CASRSLVASSYNEQFF
TRBJ1-2 | . | TRBV18 | TRBD1 | TGTGCCAGCTCGACCGGGACAGGGTTCGGCAACTATGGCTACACCTTC | CASSTGTGFGNYGYTF
TRBJ1-5 | . | TRBV5-1 | . | TGCGCCAGCAGCCCGAGGGGGGGCAATCAGCCCCAGCATTTT | CASSPRGGNQPQHF
TRBJ1-1 | . | TRBV5-4 | . | TGTGCCTCTTCATCCGGGACCGCAGGGCACACTGAAGCTTTCTTT | CASSSGTAGHTEAFF
TRBJ1-4 | . | TRBV18 | . | TGTGCCAGCTCACTAAGAGAGGGGGAAAAACTGTTTTTT | CASSLREGEKLFF
TRBJ1-1 | . | TRBV5-1 | . | TGCGCCAGCAGCCCAACGGGGATGGGATTATGGAACACTGAAGCTTTCTTT | CASSPTGMGLWNTEAFF
TRBJ2-4 | . | TRBV10-3 | . | TGTGCCATCAGGGCAAATTTAGCCAAAAACATTCAGTACTTC | CAIRANLAKNIQYF
TRBJ2-3 | . | TRBV10-2 | . | TGCGCCAGCAGTCAACGTCTAAGCACAGATACGCAGTATTTT | CASSQRLSTDTQYF
TRBJ2-1 | . | TRBV2 | . | TGTGCCAGCACCAGGCTAGCCGAACCCTCCTACAATGAGCAGTTCTTC | CASTRLAEPSYNEQFF
TRBJ2-1 | . | TRBV9 | . | TGTGCCAGCAGCGTAGCCAGTTACAATGAGCAGTTCTTC | CASSVASYNEQFF
TRBJ2-7 | . | TRBV19 | TRBD1 | TGTGCCAGTAGTAGGGTCTTAGGGGGCGCCGGTTTGGGCGAGCAGTACTTC | CASSRVLGGAGLGEQYF
TRBJ2-7 | . | TRBV28 | . | TGTGCCAGCAGGCACAGGAACGAGCAGTACTTC | CASRHRNEQYF
TRBJ2-7 | . | TRBV6-6 | TRBD1 | TGTGCCAGCAGTTACTCGGGACAGGGAGGCGAGCAGTACTTC | CASSYSGQGGEQYF
TRBJ1-2 | . | TRBV30 | . | TGTGCCTGGAGTGTACAGGCGGGGGTGTCCGGCACCTTC | CAWSVQAGVSGTF
TRBJ2-3 | few | TRBV29-1 | TRBD1 | TGCAGCGTCGGGACAGGGACAGATACGCAGTATTTT | CSVGTGTDTQYF
TRBJ2-7 | . | TRBV7-9 | . | TGTGCCAGCAGCTTAGTCATGGACGGATCCTACGAGCAGTACTTC | CASSLVMDGSYEQYF
TRBJ2-2 | . | TRBV5-1 | TRBD1 | TGCGCCAGCAGCTTTAAAAGGGGACAGGGGGCCGGTACCGGGGAGCTGTTTTTT | CASSFKRGQGAGTGELFF
TRBJ1-3 | once | TRBV6-1 | . | TGTGCCAGCAGTGCCTCGGGCCTCTCTGGAAACACCATATATTTT | CASSASGLSGNTIYF
TRBJ2-6 | . | TRBV28 | . | TGTGCCAGCAGTTTATTCCCGGGAAAAAGCTCTGGGGCCAACGTCCTGACTTTC | CASSLFPGKSSGANVLTF
TRBJ2-1 | once | TRBV9 | . | TGTGCCAGCATCCCGAAAAGGACTATAGACAATGAGCAGTTCTTC | CASIPKRTIDNEQFF
TRBJ2-3 | . | TRBV4-1 | TRBD2 | TGCGCCAGCAGCCAACCATGGACTAGCGGGAGGGCCATTGCAGATACGCAGTATTTT | CASSQPWTSGRAIADTQYF
TRBJ2-7 | . | TRBV5-6 | . | TGTGCCAGCAGGGACCCTATCCGTAGGTGGGAGCAGTACTTC | CASRDPIRRWEQYF
TRBJ1-6 | once | TRBV20-1 | . | TGCAGTGTCAAGGGGAATTCACCCCTCCACTTT | CSVKGNSPLHF
TRBJ1-1 | once | TRBV7-2 | TRBD1 | TGTGCCAGCAGCGTCGAATCACAGGGGAGGACTGAAGCTTTCTTT | CASSVESQGRTEAFF
TRBJ1-1 | . | TRBV5-1 | . | TGCGCCAGCAGCCCCTCCGGACCTATGAACACTGAAGCTTTCTTT | CASSPSGPMNTEAFF
TRBJ1-1 | . | TRBV7-2 | TRBD1 | TGTGCCAGCAGCGACAGGGTTTCTAACACTGAAGCTTTCTTT | CASSDRVSNTEAFF
TRBJ2-7 | once | TRBV30 | TRBD1 | TGTGCCTGGAGTGTAGGAGTAAGCGCGCGGGACAGGTCGTACTTC | CAWSVGVSARDRSYF
TRBJ2-5 | . | TRBV7-3 | TRBD2 | TGTGCCAGCAGCCCCCGGGGGGGGGCAGGGGAGACCCAGTACTTC | CASSPRGGAGETQYF
TRBJ2-7 | . | TRBV11-2 | . | TGTGCCAGCAGCCCAAGACAGACTGGCACCTACGAGCAGTACTTC | CASSPRQTGTYEQYF
TRBJ2-6 | . | TRBV28 | . | TGTGCCAATTACAGGGCCTCTGGGGCCAACGTCCTGACTTTC | CANYRASGANVLTF
TRBJ1-1 | . | TRBV2 | . | TGTGCCAGCAGAGGTACGACAAGATTGAACACTGAAGCTTTCTTT | CASRGTTRLNTEAFF
TRBJ2-7 | . | TRBV30 | TRBD2 | TGTGCCTGGGGACTAGCGGCAATAACCTACGAGCAGTACTTC | CAWGLAAITYEQYF
TRBJ1-5 | . | TRBV6-1 | . | TGTGCCAGCACCAGGCCCAATCAGCCCCAGCATTTT | CASTRPNQPQHF
TRBJ1-3 | . | TRBV28 | TRBD1 | TGTGCCAGCAGACCCCCGGGGACAGGGAGAAACACCATATATTTT | CASRPPGTGRNTIYF
TRBJ2-7 | . | TRBV19 | TRBD2 | TGTGCCAGTAGCCCACCGGGACTATTCTCCTACGAGCAGTACTTC | CASSPPGLFSYEQYF
TRBJ1-2 | . | TRBV28 | . | TGTGCCAGCAGTTTCCAGCATACTATGCTCGGCTACACCTTC | CASSFQHTMLGYTF
TRBJ2-7 | . | TRBV28 | TRBD1 | TGTGCCAGCAGTGACCCGGGACAGGGAGTCGAGCAGTACTTC | CASSDPGQGVEQYF
TRBJ1-4 | . | TRBV4-1 | TRBD1 | TGCGCCAGCAGCCAAGATCGTCGCAGGGGGCGGGCAACTAATGAAAAACTGTTTTTT | CASSQDRRRGRATNEKLFF
TRBJ2-3 | . | TRBV10-3 | TRBD2 | TGTGCCACCCGGTCTAGCGGGAGTGGTGATACGCAGTATTTT | CATRSSGSGDTQYF
TRBJ2-2 | . | TRBV28 | . | TGTGCCAGCAGTTCCCCTACTTCCGGTACCGGGGAGCTGTTTTTT | CASSSPTSGTGELFF
TRBJ2-1 | . | TRBV10-3 | TRBD2 | TGTGCTCATCGAGACGGCGGGAGTGATGAGCAGTTCTTC | CAHRDGGSDEQFF
TRBJ2-5 | . | TRBV18 | . | TGTGCCAGCTCACCCCGGGGAGAGACCCAGTACTTC | CASSPRGETQYF
TRBJ2-7 | . | TRBV5-1 | TRBD2 | TGCGCCAGCAGCTTTCTAGCGGGAGGCAACTACGAGCAGTACTTC | CASSFLAGGNYEQYF
TRBJ2-5 | . | TRBV19 | TRBD1 | TGTGCCAGCCAGCAGGCAGGGGGCGTTGAGACCCAGTACTTC | CASQQAGGVETQYF